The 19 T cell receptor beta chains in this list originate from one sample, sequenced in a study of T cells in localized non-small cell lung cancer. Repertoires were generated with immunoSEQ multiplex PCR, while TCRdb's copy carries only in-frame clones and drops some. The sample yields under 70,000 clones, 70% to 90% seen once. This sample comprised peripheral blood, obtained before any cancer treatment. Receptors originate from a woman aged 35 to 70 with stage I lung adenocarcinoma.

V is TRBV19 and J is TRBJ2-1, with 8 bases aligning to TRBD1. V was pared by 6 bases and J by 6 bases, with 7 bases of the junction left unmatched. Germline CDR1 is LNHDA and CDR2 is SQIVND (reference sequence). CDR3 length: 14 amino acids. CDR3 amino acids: CASSAGTGGNEQFF. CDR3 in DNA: TGTGCCAGTAGCGCGGGGACAGGCGGCAATGAGCAGTTCTTC.

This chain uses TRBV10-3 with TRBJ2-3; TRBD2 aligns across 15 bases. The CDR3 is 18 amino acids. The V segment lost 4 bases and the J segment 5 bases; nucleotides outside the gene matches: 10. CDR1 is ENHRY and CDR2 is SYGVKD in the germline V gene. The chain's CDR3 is CAISGPRTSGGAEDTQYF. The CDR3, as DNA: TGTGCCATCAGTGGCCCTCGGACTAGCGGGGGGGCCGAAGATACGCAGTATTTT.

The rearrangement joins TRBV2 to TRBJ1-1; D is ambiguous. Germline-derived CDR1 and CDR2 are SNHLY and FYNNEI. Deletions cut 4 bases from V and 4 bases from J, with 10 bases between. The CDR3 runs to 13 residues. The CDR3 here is CASSVQFSTEAFF. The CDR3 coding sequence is TGTGCCAGCAGTGTACAATTCAGCACTGAAGCTTTCTTT.

DNA of the CDR3: TGTGCCAGCAGTGAATTTGGCAGCTCTATGAACACTGAAGCTTTCTTT. This sequence encodes CASSEFGSSMNTEAFF. The chain joins TRBV25-1 to TRBJ1-1; D uncertain. Trimming took 1 base from V and 0 from J, leaving 12 bases between them. This CDR3 has 16 residues. CDR1 is MGHDK, CDR2 SYGVNS, per germline.

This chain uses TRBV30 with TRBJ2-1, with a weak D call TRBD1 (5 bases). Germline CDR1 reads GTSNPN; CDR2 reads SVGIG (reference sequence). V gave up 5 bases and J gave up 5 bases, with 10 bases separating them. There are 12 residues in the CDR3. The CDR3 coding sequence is TGTGCCTGGGGGGCACATAACAATGAGCAGTTCTTC. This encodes CAWGAHNNEQFF.

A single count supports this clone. The CDR3 spells CAIQGVGGTEAFF. The CDR3 nucleotides are TGTGCCATCCAGGGGGTCGGAGGTACTGAAGCTTTCTTT. V and J are TRBV6-6 and TRBJ1-1; 7 bases line up with TRBD1. Germline-derived CDR1 and CDR2 are MNHNY and SVGAGI (reference sequence). CDR3 size: 13 residues. With V trimmed by 10 bases and J by 5 bases, 10 bases remained unmatched.

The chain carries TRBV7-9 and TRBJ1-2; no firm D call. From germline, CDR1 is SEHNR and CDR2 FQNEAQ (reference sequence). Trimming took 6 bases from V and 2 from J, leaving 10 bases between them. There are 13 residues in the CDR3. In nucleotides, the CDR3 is TGTGCCAGCAGTCCCAGTTGGAACTATGGCTACACCTTC. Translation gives CASSPSWNYGYTF.

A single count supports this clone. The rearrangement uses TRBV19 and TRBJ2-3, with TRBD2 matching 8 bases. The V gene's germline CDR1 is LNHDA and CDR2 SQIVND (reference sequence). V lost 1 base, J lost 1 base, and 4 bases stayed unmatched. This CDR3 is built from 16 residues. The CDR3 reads CASSIGLAGGTDTQYF. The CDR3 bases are TGTGCCAGTAGTATAGGTCTAGCGGGTGGCACAGATACGCAGTATTTT. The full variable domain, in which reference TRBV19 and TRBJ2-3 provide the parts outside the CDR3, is DGGITQSPKYLFRKEGQNVTLSCEQNLNHDAMYWYRQDPGQGLRLIYYSQIVNDFQKGDIAEGYSVSREKKESFPLTVTSAQKNPTAFYLCASSIGLAGGTDTQYFGPGTRLTVL.

The CDR3 here is CASSELGNYEQYF. The CDR3 region has the DNA TGTGCCAGCAGTGAATTGGGGAACTACGAGCAGTACTTC. This chain uses TRBV6-1 with TRBJ2-7; D is unclear. Germline V lookup: CDR1 MNHNS, CDR2 SASEGT. CDR3 length equals 13 residues. With 2 bases removed from V and 3 bases from J, the gap between germline ends came to 8 bases.

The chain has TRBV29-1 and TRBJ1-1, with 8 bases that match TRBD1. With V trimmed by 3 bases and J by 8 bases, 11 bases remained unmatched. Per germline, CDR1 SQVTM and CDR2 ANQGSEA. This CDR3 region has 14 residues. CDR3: CSVDQDRENAEAFF. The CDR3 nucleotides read TGCAGCGTTGATCAGGACAGGGAGAATGCCGAAGCTTTCTTT.

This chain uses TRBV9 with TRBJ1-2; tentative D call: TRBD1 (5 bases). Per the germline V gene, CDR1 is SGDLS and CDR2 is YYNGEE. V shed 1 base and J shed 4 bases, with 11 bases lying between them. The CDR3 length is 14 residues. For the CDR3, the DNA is TGTGCCAGCAGCGTATATCAGGGTAGCTATGGCTACACCTTC. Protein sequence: CASSVYQGSYGYTF.

The chain's CDR3 is CAISEQGGAGNTIYF. The CDR3 DNA is TGTGCCATCAGTGAACAGGGTGGCGCTGGAAACACCATATATTTT. V gene TRBV10-3 combines with J gene TRBJ1-3; D possibly corresponds to TRBD1 (6 bases). The CDR3 covers 15 residues. CDR1 and CDR2 (germline): ENHRY, SYGVKD. Trimming removed 3 bases from V and 2 bases from J, with 11 bases in between.

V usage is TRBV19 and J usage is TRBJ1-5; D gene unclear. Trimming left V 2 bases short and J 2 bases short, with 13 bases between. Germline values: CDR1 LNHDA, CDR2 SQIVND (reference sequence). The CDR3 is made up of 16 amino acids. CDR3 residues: CASSISFLGGNQPQHF. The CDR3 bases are TGTGCCAGTAGTATATCGTTTCTGGGCGGCAATCAGCCCCAGCATTTT.

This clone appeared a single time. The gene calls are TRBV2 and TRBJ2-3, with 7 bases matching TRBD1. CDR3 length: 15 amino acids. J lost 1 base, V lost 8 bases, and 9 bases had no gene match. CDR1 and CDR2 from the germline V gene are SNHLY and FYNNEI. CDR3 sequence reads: CASGRAGTGTDTQYF. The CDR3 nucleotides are TGTGCCAGCGGTCGGGCCGGGACAGGCACAGATACGCAGTATTTT.

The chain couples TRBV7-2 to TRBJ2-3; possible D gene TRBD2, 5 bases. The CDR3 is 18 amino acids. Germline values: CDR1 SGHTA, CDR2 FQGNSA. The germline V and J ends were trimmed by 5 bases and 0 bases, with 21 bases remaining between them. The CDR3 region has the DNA TGTGCCAGCAGCCGAGAGTTGAAAGCGGTCTCCAGCACAGATACGCAGTATTTT. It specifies CASSRELKAVSSTDTQYF.

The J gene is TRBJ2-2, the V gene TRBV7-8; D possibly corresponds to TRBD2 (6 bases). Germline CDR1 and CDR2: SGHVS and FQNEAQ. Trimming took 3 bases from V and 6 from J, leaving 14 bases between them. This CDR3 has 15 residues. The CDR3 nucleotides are TGTGCCAGCAGCTTGATGGGGGGTCGAGCCGGGGAGCTGTTTTTT. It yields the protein CASSLMGGRAGELFF.

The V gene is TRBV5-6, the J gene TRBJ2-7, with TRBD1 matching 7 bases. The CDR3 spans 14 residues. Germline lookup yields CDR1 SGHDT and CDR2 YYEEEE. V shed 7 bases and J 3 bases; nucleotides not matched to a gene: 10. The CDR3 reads CASANWDSIYEQYF. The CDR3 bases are TGTGCCAGCGCAAATTGGGACAGCATCTACGAGCAGTACTTC.

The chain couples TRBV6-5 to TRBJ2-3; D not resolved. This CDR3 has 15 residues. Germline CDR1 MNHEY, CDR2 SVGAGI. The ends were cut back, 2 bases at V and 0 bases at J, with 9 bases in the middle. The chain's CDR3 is CASSYGPSSTDTQYF. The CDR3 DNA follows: TGTGCCAGCAGTTACGGGCCGTCTAGCACAGATACGCAGTATTTT.

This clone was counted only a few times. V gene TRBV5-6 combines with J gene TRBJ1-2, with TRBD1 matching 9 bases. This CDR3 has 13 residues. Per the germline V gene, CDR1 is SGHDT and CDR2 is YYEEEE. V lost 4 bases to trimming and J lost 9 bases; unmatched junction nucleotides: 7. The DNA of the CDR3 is TGTGCCAGCAGCACCGGGACAGGGATTAGCTACACCTTC. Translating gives CASSTGTGISYTF.